This TCR beta chain was recovered during a study of cytomegalovirus exposure and HLA in healthy donors. The PCR was carried out with 60 Vbeta primers and 13 Jbeta primers. Repertoires were generated with immunoSEQ multiplex PCR, while TCRdb's copy carries only in-frame clones and drops some. There are 150,000 to 200,000 clones in the sample; around four fifths occur only once, and around 2.5% lies in the top ten. The germline gives CDR1 LNHNV, CDR2 YYDKDF (reference sequence). The CDR3 runs to 14 residues. Trimming shortened V by 1 base and J by 3 bases, and 9 bases separated the two germline ends. The chain couples TRBV15 to TRBJ1-1, with D tentatively TRBD1 (5 bases). The source of this sequence is a woman aged 45-65 years in good health and CMV-seropositive. Sequencing used PBMCs. The chain's CDR3 is CATSRGGGDTEAFF. The CDR3 nucleotides read TGTGCCACCAGCAGAGGGGGCGGGGACACTGAAGCTTTCTTT. The full variable domain, completed using reference TRBV15 and TRBJ1-1, is DAMVIQNPRYQVTQFGKPVTLSCSQTLNHNVMYWYQQKSSQAPKLLFHYYDKDFNNEADTPDNFQSRRPNTSFCFLDIRSPGLGDTAMYLCATSRGGGDTEAFFGQGTRLTVV.